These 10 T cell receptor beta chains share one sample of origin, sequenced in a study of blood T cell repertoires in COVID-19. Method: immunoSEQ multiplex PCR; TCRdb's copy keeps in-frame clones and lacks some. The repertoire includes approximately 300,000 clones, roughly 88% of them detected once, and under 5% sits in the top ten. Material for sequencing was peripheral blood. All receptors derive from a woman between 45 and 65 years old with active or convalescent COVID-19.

CDR3: CASSIRGQGNPQHF. CDR3 in DNA: TGTGCCAGTAGTATAAGGGGACAGGGAAATCCCCAGCATTTT. The rearrangement joins TRBV19 to TRBJ1-5; 9 positions match TRBD1. The CDR3 is 14 residues long. Germline V gene sequence: CDR1 LNHDA, CDR2 SQIVND (reference sequence). The J segment lost 10 bases and the V segment lost 2 bases, leaving 6 bases of the junction unmatched.

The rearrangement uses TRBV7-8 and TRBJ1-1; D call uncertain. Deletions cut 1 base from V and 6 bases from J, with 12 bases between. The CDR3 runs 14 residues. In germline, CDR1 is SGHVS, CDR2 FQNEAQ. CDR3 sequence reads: CASSLEPGSAEAFF. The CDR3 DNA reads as TGTGCCAGCAGCTTAGAACCCGGGAGCGCTGAAGCTTTCTTT.

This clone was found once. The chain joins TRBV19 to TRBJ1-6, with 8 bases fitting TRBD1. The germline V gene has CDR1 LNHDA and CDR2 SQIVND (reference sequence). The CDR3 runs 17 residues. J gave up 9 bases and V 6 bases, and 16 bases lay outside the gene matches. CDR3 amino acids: CASSKTDRDFSVSPLHF. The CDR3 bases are TGTGCCAGTAGCAAGACGGACAGGGACTTTTCGGTTTCACCCCTCCACTTT.

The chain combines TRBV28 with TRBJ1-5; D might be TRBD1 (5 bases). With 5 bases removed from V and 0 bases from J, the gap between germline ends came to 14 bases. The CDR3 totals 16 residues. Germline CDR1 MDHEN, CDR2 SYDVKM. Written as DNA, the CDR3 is TGTGCCAGCAGTGGGGGGACTTCTCCTAGCAATCAGCCCCAGCATTTT. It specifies CASSGGTSPSNQPQHF. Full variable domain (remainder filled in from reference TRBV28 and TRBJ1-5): DVKVTQSSRYLVKRTGEKVFLECVQDMDHENMFWYRQDPGLGLRLIYFSYDVKMKEKGDIPEGYSVSREKKERFSLILESASTNQTSMYLCASSGGTSPSNQPQHFGDGTRLSIL.

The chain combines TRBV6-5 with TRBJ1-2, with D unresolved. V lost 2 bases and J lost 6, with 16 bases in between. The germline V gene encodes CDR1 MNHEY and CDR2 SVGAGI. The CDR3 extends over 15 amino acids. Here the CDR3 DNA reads TGTGCCAGCAGTTACAGGCAGGTTAGAATGAATGGCTACACCTTC. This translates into CASSYRQVRMNGYTF.

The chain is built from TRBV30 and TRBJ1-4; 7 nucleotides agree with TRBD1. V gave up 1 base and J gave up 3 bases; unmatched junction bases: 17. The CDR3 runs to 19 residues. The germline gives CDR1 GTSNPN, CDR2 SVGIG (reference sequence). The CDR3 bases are TGTGCCTGGAGTGCAGACAGGGCGGCAAACCATGCAGCTAATGAAAAACTGTTTTTT. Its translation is CAWSADRAANHAANEKLFF. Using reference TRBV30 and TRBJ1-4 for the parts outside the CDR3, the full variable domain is SQTIHQWPATLVQPVGSPLSLECTVEGTSNPNLYWYRQAAGRGLQLLFYSVGIGQISSEVPQNLSASRPQDRQFILSSKKLLLSDSGFYLCAWSADRAANHAANEKLFFGSGTQLSVL.

The CDR3 DNA is TGTGCCAGCTCAAAGACTAGCGCATTAACCGGGGAGCTGTTTTTT. It yields the protein CASSKTSALTGELFF. The chain is built from TRBV18 and TRBJ2-2, with 8 bases aligning to TRBD2. This CDR3 contains 15 residues. Germline V lookup: CDR1 KGHSH, CDR2 LQKENI. V lost 5 bases and J lost 5; bases outside the gene matches: 7.

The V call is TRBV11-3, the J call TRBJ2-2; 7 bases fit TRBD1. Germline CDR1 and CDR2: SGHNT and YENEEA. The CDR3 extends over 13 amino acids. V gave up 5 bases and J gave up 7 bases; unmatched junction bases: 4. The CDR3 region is CASSPGGNGELFF. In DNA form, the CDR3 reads TGTGCCAGCAGCCCAGGGGGTAACGGGGAGCTGTTTTTT.

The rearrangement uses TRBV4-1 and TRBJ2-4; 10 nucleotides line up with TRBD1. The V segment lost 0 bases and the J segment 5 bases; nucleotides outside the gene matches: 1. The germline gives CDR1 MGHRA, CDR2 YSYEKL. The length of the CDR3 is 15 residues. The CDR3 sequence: CASSQEGTGENIQYF. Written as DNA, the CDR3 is TGCGCCAGCAGCCAAGAAGGGACAGGGGAAAACATTCAGTACTTC.

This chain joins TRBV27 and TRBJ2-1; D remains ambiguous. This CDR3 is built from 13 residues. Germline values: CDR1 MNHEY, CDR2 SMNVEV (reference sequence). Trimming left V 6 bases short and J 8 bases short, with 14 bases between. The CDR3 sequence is CASSPLNSDEQFF. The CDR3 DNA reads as TGTGCCAGCAGCCCCCTGAACAGTGATGAGCAGTTCTTC.